This TCR beta chain was sequenced for a study of T cell responses to AZD1222 COVID-19 vaccine. The CDR3 runs to 16 residues. CDR1 and CDR2 (germline): SGHRS, YFSETQ. After removal of 4 bases from V and 1 base from J, the junction contained 7 bases not matched to a gene. Study-wide points: Vaccination with two AZD1222 doses was followed by a rise in Spike-specific TCR breadth and depth. Donors in the cohort were predominantly white British and more often female, and clonal diversity was possibly underestimated.

This clone was counted once. Its antigen is still unknown. Profiling relied on immunoSEQ multiplex PCR, and the TCRdb table lists in-frame clones only, not all of them. The repertoire holds approximately 100,000 clones, with just under 90% as singletons. The receptor comes from an adult in good health. This sample comprised peripheral blood, obtained on day 0 of AZD1222 vaccination. The chain links TRBV5-1 to TRBJ2-2; 7 nucleotides align to TRBD2. CDR3 coding DNA: TGCGCCAGCAGCCGGCGGGAGCGGGGGAACACCGGGGAGCTGTTTTTT. As protein: CASSRRERGNTGELFF.